This TCR beta chain was obtained from a study of blood T cell repertoires in COVID-19. At the level of the study: Material from acute and convalescent COVID-19 was sourced from the United States, Italy and Spain.

Germline CDR1 is MNHEY and CDR2 is SMNVEV (reference sequence). V shed 4 bases, J shed 6 bases, and the junction held 5 bases outside the gene matches. This CDR3 is 15 amino acids long. Original handling: For nucleated cells, counts were estimated from reference gene primer amplification. The method was immunoSEQ multiplex PCR; TCRdb's version includes in-frame clones alone and lacks a portion of them. V and J calls plus clone size are reproduced from that table; the DNA served to infer D and trimming. The table includes some 200,000 clones, 75% to 90% detected once. Participant-reported clinical history was the basis for cohort assignment.

What was sequenced was PBMCs or T cells enriched from blood (not recorded which). J is TRBJ1-6 and V is TRBV27, with 8 bases lining up with TRBD1. The TCR was taken from a woman younger than 30 in a cohort exposed to, infected with or recovered from COVID-19 (not recorded which). The CDR3 region has the DNA TGTGCCAGCAGTTCGACAGGGGACGCTAATTCACCCCTCCACTTT. Its translation is CASSSTGDANSPLHF.